One sample yielded the 21 T cell receptor beta chains listed below, sequenced in a study of blood T cell repertoires in COVID-19. Assay: immunoSEQ multiplex PCR; the TCRdb copy retains only in-frame clones and omits some. Of about 200,000 clones listed, around 94% are singletons. Sequencing was done on a sample of peripheral blood. The source is a man younger than 40 with COVID-19, enrolled during active disease.

The chain links TRBV18 to TRBJ2-2, with no clear D. Trimming removed 3 bases from V and 6 bases from J, with 5 bases in between. CDR3 length: 12 amino acids. The germline gives CDR1 KGHSH, CDR2 LQKENI. Here the CDR3 DNA reads TGTGCCAGCTCACCCCCGTCCGGGGAGCTGTTTTTT. Translated, it gives CASSPPSGELFF.

This clone was recorded once. The genes are TRBV10-3 and TRBJ1-3, with D possibly being TRBD1 (6 bases). CDR3 length: 17 residues. V dropped 6 bases and J dropped 1 base, with 19 bases sitting between them. Germline-derived CDR1 and CDR2 are ENHRY and SYGVKD. The CDR3 DNA sequence: TGTGCCATCAGCTCACCACGGGACACCAATTCTGGAAACACCATATATTTT. This codes for CAISSPRDTNSGNTIYF.

The chain couples TRBV6-1 to TRBJ1-5; D unresolved. Between the trimmed V and J ends, which lost 0 bases and 0 bases, there was a span of 6 bases. Germline lookup yields CDR1 MNHNS and CDR2 SASEGT. The CDR3 consists of 15 residues. The CDR3, as DNA: TGTGCCAGCAGTGAAGCAGAGAATAGCAATCAGCCCCAGCATTTT. It codes for CASSEAENSNQPQHF.

This clone has only a few counts. This chain links TRBV6-4 with TRBJ2-1; 8 bases fit TRBD2. This CDR3 is 13 amino acids long. V trimming: 3 bases; J trimming: 13 bases; junction bases outside the gene matches: 8. Germline-derived CDR1 and CDR2 are MRHNA and SNTAGT. This chain's CDR3 is CASSEISGGPQFF. CDR3 coding DNA: TGTGCCAGCAGTGAAATTTCGGGGGGGCCTCAGTTCTTC.

The CDR3 protein is CASRQGGITEAFF. CDR3 DNA: TGTGCCAGCAGACAGGGGGGGATCACTGAAGCTTTCTTT. The chain uses TRBV12-3 or TRBV12-4 and TRBJ1-1, with TRBD1 matching 8 bases. Losses at the gene ends were 6 bases for V and 4 bases for J; bases not matched to a gene: 4. The length of the CDR3 is 13 residues.

A few counts support this clone. The rearrangement uses TRBV10-3 and TRBJ1-6; perhaps TRBD1 as D (5 bases). Germline values: CDR1 ENHRY, CDR2 SYGVKD. Between the trimmed V and J ends, which lost 2 bases and 5 bases, there was a span of 10 bases. This CDR3 is 15 amino acids long. As DNA, the CDR3 is TGTGCCATCAGTGAGGGGGGACTCGATAATTCACCCCTCCACTTT. Translated, it gives CAISEGGLDNSPLHF.

The chain couples TRBV11-2 to TRBJ2-7; 9 bases agree with TRBD2. This CDR3 has 15 residues. J gave up 2 bases and V 5 bases, and 7 bases lay outside the gene matches. CDR1 and CDR2 (germline): SGHAT, FQNNGV. The CDR3 region is CASSTSGGPPYEQYF. For the CDR3, the DNA is TGTGCCAGCAGCACAAGCGGGGGGCCTCCCTACGAGCAGTACTTC. Using reference TRBV11-2 and TRBJ2-7 for the parts outside the CDR3, the full variable domain is EAGVAQSPRYKIIEKRQSVAFWCNPISGHATLYWYQQILGQGPKLLIQFQNNGVVDDSQLPKDRFSAERLKGVDSTLKIQPAKLEDSAVYLCASSTSGGPPYEQYFGPGTRLTVT.

The chain employs TRBV5-1 and TRBJ1-2; 7 bases are shared with TRBD1. The germline CDR1 and CDR2 sequences are SGHRS and YFSETQ. V shed 7 bases and J 2 bases; nucleotides not matched to a gene: 5. The length of the CDR3 is 13 residues. The chain's CDR3 is CASAGGWNYGYTF. CDR3 DNA sequence: TGCGCCAGCGCAGGGGGTTGGAACTATGGCTACACCTTC.

The V and J genes are TRBV3-1 (or the pseudogene TRBV3-2) and TRBJ1-1; 8 nucleotides line up with TRBD1. Losses at the gene ends were 1 base for V and 5 bases for J; bases not matched to a gene: 6. Germline V gene data show CDR1 as LGHDT and CDR2 as YNNKEL (reference sequence). The CDR3 has 15 residues. Here the CDR3 reads CASSQAGQGATEAFF. The DNA for the CDR3 is TGTGCCAGCAGCCAAGCAGGGCAGGGGGCTACTGAAGCTTTCTTT.

The J gene is TRBJ1-2, the V gene TRBV29-1, with unresolved D. The V gene lost 5 bases and the J gene lost 0 bases, with 7 bases spanning the gap. The CDR3 length is 12 residues. Germline CDR1 is SQVTM and CDR2 is ANQGSEA. The CDR3 coding sequence is TGCAGCGTTATCCCATCTAACTATGGCTACACCTTC. This sequence encodes CSVIPSNYGYTF.

The V call is TRBV11-3, the J call TRBJ2-1, with 8 bases fitting TRBD1. Trimming took 4 bases from V and 4 from J; bases not matched to a gene: 6. Germline CDR1 and CDR2: SGHNT and YENEEA. This CDR3 has 15 amino acids. CDR3 region: CASSSGTGIYNEQFF. CDR3 DNA: TGTGCCAGCAGCTCCGGGACAGGCATTTACAATGAGCAGTTCTTC.

This sequence joins TRBV6-5 and TRBJ2-6; 9 positions match TRBD2. The junction had 2 bases not matched to a gene; V was cut back by 4 bases and J by 4 bases. Germline CDR1 MNHEY, CDR2 SVGAGI. CDR3 length equals 15 residues. In nucleotides, the CDR3 is TGTGCCAGCAGTTTAGCGGGGGCCGGGGCCAACGTCCTGACTTTC. Translated: CASSLAGAGANVLTF.

The V call is TRBV7-2, the J call TRBJ1-1; the match to TRBD1 covers 8 bases. J was trimmed by 7 bases and V by 4 bases; bases with no gene match: 11. The germline V gene encodes CDR1 SGHTA and CDR2 FQGNSA. The CDR3 has 15 amino acids. CDR3 sequence (DNA): TGTGCCAGCAGCTCTGGACAGGGCCAAAGGGGTGAAGCTTTCTTT. Residues: CASSSGQGQRGEAFF.

The V gene is TRBV19, the J gene TRBJ2-5; 8 nucleotides line up with TRBD2. The J segment lost 2 bases and the V segment lost 5 bases, leaving 7 bases of the junction unmatched. Germline CDR1 and CDR2: LNHDA and SQIVND (reference sequence). The CDR3 extends over 15 amino acids. The DNA for the CDR3 is TGTGCCAGTAGTGATCGGATAGCGGGGCAAGAGACCCAGTACTTC. This gives the protein CASSDRIAGQETQYF.

The chain links TRBV27 to TRBJ1-1; D is perhaps TRBD1 (5 bases). Germline values: CDR1 MNHEY, CDR2 SMNVEV (reference sequence). The V and J ends lost 0 bases and 1 base respectively, with 6 bases between them. This CDR3 region has 14 residues. The CDR3 nucleotides read TGTGCCAGCAGTTTATCAACAGGGAACACTGAAGCTTTCTTT. Residues: CASSLSTGNTEAFF.

This clone was seen just once. The rearrangement links TRBV2 to TRBJ1-2; TRBD1 is a possible D gene (5 bases). CDR1 is SNHLY and CDR2 is FYNNEI in the germline V gene. The germline V and J ends were trimmed by 7 bases and 5 bases, with 23 bases remaining between them. This CDR3 is built from 16 residues. As DNA, the CDR3 is TGTGCCAGCACCGGCCAGATGACAGTTCATTCTTATGGCTACACCTTC. This gives the protein CASTGQMTVHSYGYTF.

The chain combines TRBV19 with TRBJ1-3; TRBD1 agrees at 8 bases. The V and J ends lost 6 bases and 0 bases, in that order; junction bases with no gene match: 7. The CDR3 contains 16 residues. Germline CDR1 is LNHDA and CDR2 is SQIVND (reference sequence). CDR3 nucleotides: TGTGCCAGTAGACGGGGACAGGCTTTCTCTGGAAACACCATATATTTT. Translation gives CASRRGQAFSGNTIYF.

Here the CDR3 DNA reads TGCGCCAGCAGCCAACCGGGAAATTATGAGACCTACGAGCAGTACTTC. Its translation: CASSQPGNYETYEQYF. The V gene is TRBV4-1, the J gene TRBJ2-7; weak D call: TRBD2 (5 bases). V lost 2 bases to trimming and J lost 2 bases, with 16 bases between them. CDR3 size: 16 residues. CDR1 is MGHRA and CDR2 is YSYEKL in the germline V gene.

The rearrangement uses TRBV5-5 and TRBJ1-1; D is perhaps TRBD1 (6 bases). From germline, CDR1 is SGHKS and CDR2 YYEKEE (reference sequence). The CDR3 sequence is 13 residues long. Trimming shortened V by 4 bases and J by 2 bases, and 9 bases separated the two germline ends. The CDR3 DNA sequence: TGTGCCAGCAGCGGACAGCCAAACACTGAAGCTTTCTTT. Encoded protein: CASSGQPNTEAFF.

The chain links TRBV18 to TRBJ1-4; 9 nucleotides align to TRBD1. Germline values: CDR1 KGHSH, CDR2 LQKENI. The CDR3 contains 17 residues. Trimming removed 3 bases from V and 5 bases from J; junction bases left unmatched: 10. CDR3 sequence (DNA): TGTGCCAGCTCACCCGAAACTCCGACAGGGGGAAATGAAAAACTGTTTTTT. Translated: CASSPETPTGGNEKLFF.

The V gene is TRBV5-1, the J gene TRBJ2-5, with D possibly being TRBD2 (5 bases). Trimming removed 6 bases from V and 2 bases from J, with 8 bases in between. The CDR3 has 12 amino acids. The germline CDR1 and CDR2 sequences are SGHRS and YFSETQ. The CDR3, as DNA: TGCGCCAGCAATCGCGGGCAAGAGACCCAGTACTTC. Translated, it gives CASNRGQETQYF.